A selection of T cell receptor beta chains follows, all from one sample in a study of T cells in Graves' hyperthyroidism and ophthalmopathy. TCRdb re-derived calls from the multiplex PCR reads in MiXCR, one entry per CDR3 protein. The sample contains approximately 370,000 distinct CDR3 sequences, about a sixth of which appear only once. The sequencing input was blood. Receptors were obtained from a woman aged 25 to 39 with Graves' hyperthyroidism that later progressed to Graves' ophthalmopathy. CDR3s include the opening cysteine and the closing phenylalanine or tryptophan. The D gene is left open where the match is weak. Clone size is not always given. Where it is, it says once, few, many or a class for expanded clones.

TRBJ1-4 TRBV4-1 few TRBD1 TGCGCCAGCAGCCCTGGACAGGGGGCGGCTCGTCGGGAAAAACTGTTTTTT CASSPGQGAARREKLFF
TRBJ1-6 TRBV6-1 many . TGTGCCAGCAGTGTCGTATCCGGCAATAATTCACCCCTCCACTTT CASSVVSGNNSPLHF
TRBJ1-3 TRBV7-9 . . TGTGCCAGCAGCTTCAATGGAAACACCATATATTTT CASSFNGNTIYF
TRBJ1-4 TRBV14 few . TGTGCCAGCAGCCAAGACCAGGGCAGGGCTAATGAAAAACTGTTTTTT CASSQDQGRANEKLFF
TRBJ1-6 TRBV5-1 few TRBD1 TGCGCCAGCAGCTTGGAGGGGACAGGGGTTTCCCACTTT CASSLEGTGVSHF
TRBJ2-3 TRBV10-2 many TRBD2 TGCGCCAGCAGTGACGAGGACTCTAGCGGGTTGACAGATACGCAGTATTTT CASSDEDSSGLTDTQYF
TRBJ1-2 TRBV28 . . TGTGCCAGCAGTCGGAGGTATGGCTACACCTTC CASSRRYGYTF
TRBJ1-1 TRBV3-1 many . TGTGCCAGCAGCCAAGATCGGGGCCTTGAAGCTTTCTTT CASSQDRGLEAFF
TRBJ1-5 TRBV4-1 . TRBD1 TGCGCCAGCAGCCAAGCGGCAGGGGGAGTAAATCAGCCCCAGCATTTT CASSQAAGGVNQPQHF
TRBJ1-5 TRBV7-9 few . TGTGCCAGCAGCCAATCAGACAGGTTAAAGCCCCAGCATTTT CASSQSDRLKPQHF
TRBJ2-3 TRBV20-1 many . TGCAGTGCTACATGGACTAGCACAGATACGCAGTATTTT CSATWTSTDTQYF
TRBJ2-1 TRBV5-1 . . TGCGCCAGCAGCCCGAAAACCAACAGGGTTCTAAGGAATGAGCAGTTCTTC CASSPKTNRVLRNEQFF
TRBJ1-5 TRBV6-1 many . TGTGCCAGCAGTAAAAGGGTTGTTCAGCCCCAGCATTTT CASSKRVVQPQHF
TRBJ1-5 TRBV20-1 . . TGCAGTGCTAGATCGAGTCGTTTGGGGGGGCATCGTAGCAATCAGCCCCAGCATTTT CSARSSRLGGHRSNQPQHF
TRBJ2-1 TRBV9 few TRBD2 TGTGCCAGCAGCGTATCGGTAGCGGGAGTATACAATGAGCAGTTCTTC CASSVSVAGVYNEQFF
TRBJ2-2 TRBV2 many . TGTGCCAGCAGTGAAGGGGTTACCGGGGAGCTGTTTTTT CASSEGVTGELFF
TRBJ2-1 TRBV2 many . TGTGCCAGCAGCGGACTCGGGAATGAGCAGTTCTTC CASSGLGNEQFF
TRBJ2-7 TRBV5-6 once TRBD2 TGTGCCAGCAGCCATAGCGGGGTTGGCTACGAGCAGTACTTC CASSHSGVGYEQYF
TRBJ2-1 TRBV20-1 . . TGCAGTGCACGGCCAGGAACAAATGAGCAGTTCTTC CSARPGTNEQFF
TRBJ2-1 TRBV6-2/TRBV6-3 . . TGTGCCAGCAGTTACATCCCAGCGGCAAATGAGCAGTTCTTC CASSYIPAANEQFF
TRBJ2-7 TRBV27 many . TGCGCCAGCAGCTTGAGTTCGGGCTACGAGCAGTACTTC CASSLSSGYEQYF
TRBJ2-1 TRBV2 once . TGTGCCAGCGGTGAAGACAGGAGAGACAATGCGCAGTTCTTC CASGEDRRDNAQFF
TRBJ2-4 TRBV6-5 . TRBD2 TGTGCCAGCAGTTACTCCCAGGGACTAGCCGAAAACATTCAGTACTTC CASSYSQGLAENIQYF
TRBJ2-2 TRBV24-1 few . TGTGCCACCTTGAGCCTGGCCGGGGAGCTGTTTTTT CATLSLAGELFF
TRBJ1-1 TRBV6-1 . . TGTGCCAGCAGTGAAGAGACAGAAGCAATCACTGAAGCTTTCTTT CASSEETEAITEAFF
TRBJ1-1 TRBV5-1 . . TGCGCCAGCAGCAGTCGAGGGTCTTACGACACTGAAGCTTTCTTT CASSSRGSYDTEAFF
TRBJ2-3 TRBV5-8 few . TGTGCCAGCAGCCTGCAGGGGAATACGCAGTATTTT CASSLQGNTQYF
TRBJ2-7 TRBV3-1 many . TGTGCCAGCAGCCACGGACAGACCTACGAGCAGTACTTC CASSHGQTYEQYF
TRBJ1-1 TRBV7-9 . . TGTGCCAGCAGCCCTCGCCTCAAACCGTTGTGGACTGAAGCTTTCTTT CASSPRLKPLWTEAFF
TRBJ1-4 TRBV7-2 many . TGTGCCAGCAGCTTAAGGTCGAATGAAAAACTGTTTTTT CASSLRSNEKLFF
TRBJ2-3 TRBV30 . . TGTGCCTGGAGTGGGACAGTACTCAAGCTAGCAGATACGCAGTATTTT CAWSGTVLKLADTQYF
TRBJ2-4 TRBV5-1 . . TGCGCCAGCAGGGGGGCGGGACACCTAGCCAAAAACATTCAGTACTTC CASRGAGHLAKNIQYF
TRBJ2-6 TRBV2 many TRBD1 TGTGCCAGCGACAGGGGAAGATCTGGGGCCAACGTCCTGACTTTC CASDRGRSGANVLTF
TRBJ2-7 TRBV28 many TRBD1 TGTGCCAGCAGTTGGGTTTGGGACAGGGGTGGGAACGAGCAGTACTTC CASSWVWDRGGNEQYF
TRBJ2-3 TRBV24-1 many TRBD1 TGTGCCACCAGTGACCCGGCGGACAGGCCAGATACGCAGTATTTT CATSDPADRPDTQYF
TRBJ1-3 TRBV28 few . TGTGCCAGCAGTTTCCGGTCGGACAGACCTCAGGCAGTTATAAACACCATATATTTT CASSFRSDRPQAVINTIYF
TRBJ2-3 TRBV28 . TRBD2 TGTGCCAGCAGCGAACTTCTATCAGGGAGCGGGAGCCAAGATACGCAGTATTTT CASSELLSGSGSQDTQYF
TRBJ2-7 TRBV19 few TRBD1 TGTGCCAGTAGTATGACAGGGTTCAACGAGCAGTACTTC CASSMTGFNEQYF
TRBJ2-5 TRBV2 . . TGTGCCAGCAGTGAATACAGTATGGCTACCCAGTACTTC CASSEYSMATQYF
TRBJ1-3 TRBV5-1 . . TGCGCCAGCAGCTTGGAAACTGGAAACACCATATATTTT CASSLETGNTIYF
TRBJ2-2 TRBV4-1 . . TGCGCCAGCAGCCAAGATCAAAGGCAGGCGCTAACCGGGGAGCTGTTTTTT CASSQDQRQALTGELFF
TRBJ2-7 TRBV11-1 many . TGTGCCAGCAGCCGTGGACAGTCCTACGAGCAGTACTTC CASSRGQSYEQYF
TRBJ2-6 TRBV27 many . TGTGCCAGCAGTCCCGTATCATCTGGGGCCAACGTCCTGACTTTC CASSPVSSGANVLTF
TRBJ1-2 TRBV19 many . TGTGCCAGTAGCCCAGGGTATACTCGTGGCTACACCTTC CASSPGYTRGYTF
TRBJ2-3 TRBV11-2 . TRBD2 TGTGCCAGCAGAAACTTCGGACTAGCGAGCACAGATACGCAGTATTTT CASRNFGLASTDTQYF
TRBJ1-2 TRBV2 many TRBD1 TGTGCCAGCAGTGAGTTTGTTTTCGGGACAGGGTCCTATGGCTACACCTTC CASSEFVFGTGSYGYTF